One sample yielded the 14 T cell receptor beta chains listed below, sequenced in a study of CD8 T cells in ankylosing spondylitis. Each CDR3 protein gets one entry after TCRdb re-called the 5' RACE reads with MiXCR. Altogether just over 350,000 distinct CDR3 sequences are present, approximately 22% being singletons, with the ten largest covering roughly 13%. Material for sequencing was blood, either unsorted or a sorted T cell fraction (not recorded which). These receptors were obtained from a male donor with ankylosing spondylitis or in good health (not recorded which).

In its sample, this clonotype was seen a few times. The chain recombines TRBV27 with TRBJ1-2; 11 bases are a match to TRBD1. With V trimmed by 5 bases and J by 8 bases, 7 bases remained unmatched. CDR1 and CDR2 from the germline V gene are MNHEY and SMNVEV (reference sequence). The CDR3 covers 14 residues. CDR3 DNA sequence: TGTGCCAGCAGTCCCGGGACAGGGGGTTCAGGCTACACCTTC. Translation: CASSPGTGGSGYTF.

This clonotype appeared many times. This rearrangement joins TRBV20-1 to TRBJ2-2; weak D call: TRBD2 (6 bases). The germline V gene has CDR1 DFQATT and CDR2 SNEGSKA (reference sequence). Trimming pared 3 bases from V and 6 bases from J, leaving 14 bases between. This CDR3 is built from 14 residues. The CDR3 sequence is CSASPRGEAGELFF. As DNA, the CDR3 is TGCAGTGCTAGCCCCCGCGGGGAGGCCGGGGAGCTGTTTTTT.

This clonotype has only one observation. This rearrangement joins TRBV7-9 to TRBJ2-7; maybe TRBD1 (6 bases). V gave up 5 bases and J gave up 2 bases, with 16 bases separating them. The CDR3 extends over 15 amino acids. Germline V gene data show CDR1 as SEHNR and CDR2 as FQNEAQ (reference sequence). CDR3 amino acids: CASSDDRIGPYEQYF. In DNA, the CDR3 is TGTGCCAGCAGCGATGACAGGATAGGTCCCTACGAGCAGTACTTC. Variable domain in full (rest from reference TRBV7-9 and TRBJ2-7): DTGVSQNPRHKITKRGQNVTFRCDPISEHNRLYWYRQTLGQGPEFLTYFQNEAQLEKSRLLSDRFSAERPKGSFSTLEIQRTEQGDSAMYLCASSDDRIGPYEQYFGPGTRLTVT.

CDR3 coding DNA: TGTGCCAGCCTTGGGGCTTTCGCGACCGGGGAGCTGTTTTTT. As protein: CASLGAFATGELFF. The chain links TRBV11-2 to TRBJ2-2; D is perhaps TRBD1 (5 bases). This CDR3 is 14 amino acids long. V lost 8 bases to trimming and J lost 5 bases, with 15 bases between them. Germline V gives CDR1 SGHAT, CDR2 FQNNGV.

The chain joins TRBV16 to TRBJ2-2; D is ambiguous. This CDR3 comprises 13 residues. Germline-derived CDR1 and CDR2 are KGHSY and FQNENV. The V end lost 0 bases, the J end lost 7 bases, and 6 bases lay between the germline ends. The CDR3 loop reads CASSQSWVGELFF. CDR3 nucleotide sequence: TGTGCCAGCAGCCAATCCTGGGTCGGGGAGCTGTTTTTT.

This chain links TRBV29-1 with TRBJ2-1, with 11 bases matching TRBD1. V shed 1 base, J shed 0 bases, and the junction held 2 bases outside the gene matches. This CDR3 region has 16 residues. From germline, CDR1 is SQVTM and CDR2 ANQGSEA. Here the CDR3 DNA reads TGCAGCGTTGAAGGGGGACAGGGGGACTCCTACAATGAGCAGTTCTTC. Translated, it gives CSVEGGQGDSYNEQFF.

This chain links TRBV7-9 with TRBJ2-1, with a tentative D call TRBD1 (5 bases). The V end was cut by 6 bases, the J end by 7 bases, with 10 bases between. The germline V gene encodes CDR1 SEHNR and CDR2 FQNEAQ (reference sequence). This CDR3 region has 12 residues. CDR3 region: CASRTQGNEQFF. The DNA for the CDR3 is TGTGCCAGCAGGACCCAGGGTAATGAGCAGTTCTTC.

The sample holds a few counts of this clonotype. The gene calls are TRBV12-3 or TRBV12-4 and TRBJ2-7, with a tentative D call TRBD1 (5 bases). Trimming pared 1 base from V and 0 bases from J, leaving 13 bases between. The CDR3 contains 16 residues. The DNA for the CDR3 is TGTGCCAGCAGTTTAGATGGCCAGGGAAGCTCCTACGAGCAGTACTTC. Amino acids: CASSLDGQGSSYEQYF.

This clonotype showed up many times. This chain connects TRBV5-6 to TRBJ2-7, with D possibly matching TRBD2 (6 bases). The V gene's germline CDR1 is SGHDT and CDR2 YYEEEE. Trimming removed 2 bases at V and 5 bases at J, with 14 bases between. The CDR3 runs to 14 residues. CDR3 DNA sequence: TGTGCCAGCAGCTTTAGACTAGTTACGGACGAGCAGTACTTC. Encoded protein: CASSFRLVTDEQYF.

This clonotype was detected a few times. This chain connects TRBV5-1 to TRBJ2-7, with 7 nucleotides matching TRBD1. Germline CDR1 reads SGHRS; CDR2 reads YFSETQ. The CDR3 covers 14 residues. V trimming: 4 bases; J trimming: 2 bases; junction bases outside the gene matches: 6. In DNA, the CDR3 is TGCGCCAGCAGCATAGGGACAGCCACCTACGAGCAGTACTTC. As protein: CASSIGTATYEQYF.

The chain is built from TRBV3-1 and TRBJ2-1; D is unresolved. V was clipped by 1 base and J by 4 bases, with 11 bases between them. This CDR3 spans 15 amino acids. The germline V gene encodes CDR1 LGHDT and CDR2 YNNKEL (reference sequence). The CDR3 sequence: CASSQVGSWYNEQFF. The CDR3, as DNA: TGTGCCAGCAGCCAAGTGGGCAGTTGGTACAATGAGCAGTTCTTC.

Only a few counts were recorded for this clonotype. The V gene is TRBV20-1, the J gene TRBJ2-5; D possibly uses TRBD1 or TRBD2 (5 bases each). Looked up from germline, CDR1 is DFQATT and CDR2 is SNEGSKA (reference sequence). This CDR3 comprises 15 residues. V lost 3 bases to trimming and J lost 1 base, with 15 bases between them. For the CDR3, the DNA is TGCAGTGCTAGCCCTCCGGGACGCGGCCAAGAGACCCAGTACTTC. It encodes CSASPPGRGQETQYF.

This clonotype occurred a few times. This rearrangement joins TRBV12-3 or TRBV12-4 to TRBJ2-3; D remains ambiguous. This CDR3 contains 20 residues. Trimming took 8 bases from V and 4 from J, leaving 34 bases between them. The CDR3 bases are TGTGCCAGCGCCAGTTCCTTTCAGTTTCCTTTAGGAAGTATGGCAGATACGCAGTATTTT. It codes for CASASSFQFPLGSMADTQYF.

V is TRBV28 and J is TRBJ2-1; D is ambiguous. Deletions cut 3 bases from V and 8 bases from J, with 11 bases between. Germline assignment: CDR1 MDHEN and CDR2 SYDVKM. The CDR3 extends over 13 amino acids. CDR3 loop: CASSFGFSDEQFF. The CDR3 coding sequence is TGTGCCAGCAGTTTTGGGTTTTCGGATGAGCAGTTCTTC.